A single sample gave rise to the 32 T cell receptor beta chains below, sequenced in a study of T cell responses to AZD1222 COVID-19 vaccine. The data were produced by immunoSEQ multiplex PCR, yet TCRdb's version contains in-frame clones alone and is incomplete. The table includes roughly 100,000 clones, nearly 90% detected once. The sample consisted of peripheral blood, taken 28 days after the second AZD1222 dose. Source of these receptors: an adult who received the AZD1222 COVID-19 vaccine.

The V call is TRBV5-8, the J call TRBJ1-1; D might be TRBD1 (5 bases). The CDR3 contains 16 residues. The germline V gene encodes CDR1 SGHTS and CDR2 YDEGEE. V lost 0 bases and J lost 1, with 13 bases in between. CDR3 protein: CASSLVGTGGNTEAFF. Here the CDR3 DNA reads TGTGCCAGCAGCTTGGTTGGAACAGGTGGGAACACTGAAGCTTTCTTT.

The chain employs TRBV18 and TRBJ2-3; 12 bases align to TRBD2. Germline CDR1 and CDR2: KGHSH and LQKENI. Trimming removed 3 bases from V and 5 bases from J; junction bases left unmatched: 3. The CDR3 sequence is 15 residues long. CDR3 amino acids: CASSPTSGSGDTQYF. In nucleotides, the CDR3 is TGTGCCAGCTCACCGACTAGCGGGAGTGGAGATACGCAGTATTTT.

The chain joins TRBV5-4 to TRBJ2-1, with D perhaps matching TRBD1 or TRBD2 (6 bases each). The V gene lost 4 bases and the J gene lost 4 bases, with 15 bases spanning the gap. This CDR3 region has 15 residues. Germline CDR1 and CDR2: SGHNT and YYREEE (reference sequence). This CDR3 is CASSTGGAGYNEQFF. Here the CDR3 DNA reads TGTGCCAGCAGCACTGGGGGCGCGGGGTACAATGAGCAGTTCTTC.

This chain uses TRBV5-5 with TRBJ1-5; 11 positions agree with TRBD1. This CDR3 has 16 amino acids. V dropped 3 bases and J dropped 4; count of bases not matched to a gene: 6. CDR1 and CDR2 (germline): SGHKS, YYEKEE (reference sequence). The CDR3 DNA sequence: TGTGCCAGCAGCTGGGGGGACAGGGGGAAAAATCAGCCCCAGCATTTT. It yields the protein CASSWGDRGKNQPQHF.

This clone was seen a single time. V gene TRBV11-2 combines with J gene TRBJ2-2, with a tentative D call TRBD1 (5 bases). Germline V CDR1 and CDR2: SGHAT, FQNNGV. CDR3 length: 15 amino acids. The V and J ends lost 5 bases and 1 base respectively, with 11 bases between them. The CDR3 loop reads CASSLAGQNTGELFF. The CDR3 DNA reads TGTGCCAGCAGCCTCGCTGGACAGAACACCGGGGAGCTGTTTTTT.

The V gene is TRBV4-2, the J gene TRBJ2-2, with D possibly being TRBD2 (6 bases). With 3 bases removed from V and 0 bases from J, the gap between germline ends came to 11 bases. From germline, CDR1 is LGHNA and CDR2 YNFKEQ. CDR3 size: 16 residues. The CDR3 protein is CASSQGGPTNTGELFF. The CDR3 region has the DNA TGTGCCAGCAGCCAGGGAGGACCGACGAACACCGGGGAGCTGTTTTTT.

The chain is built from TRBV7-8 and TRBJ2-7; tentative D call: TRBD1 (6 bases). V lost 5 bases and J lost 7, with 15 bases in between. The CDR3 has 13 residues. CDR1 is SGHVS and CDR2 is FQNEAQ in the germline V gene. The CDR3 loop is CASSLYRVEEQYF. The CDR3 region has the DNA TGTGCCAGCAGCCTTTACAGGGTCGAGGAGCAGTACTTC.

The gene calls are TRBV5-1 and TRBJ2-7, with 10 bases matching TRBD2. The CDR3 is made up of 16 amino acids. Per the germline V gene, CDR1 is SGHRS and CDR2 is YFSETQ. V was pared by 0 bases and J by 5 bases, with 8 bases of the junction left unmatched. The chain's CDR3 is CASSLGLAGVRDEQYF. The CDR3 nucleotides are TGCGCCAGCAGCTTGGGGCTAGCGGGAGTAAGAGACGAGCAGTACTTC.

The V gene is TRBV3-1 (or the pseudogene TRBV3-2), the J gene TRBJ1-2, with 9 nucleotides matching TRBD1. Germline V CDR1 and CDR2: LGHDT, YNNKEL (reference sequence). Trimming removed 5 bases from V and 7 bases from J; junction bases left unmatched: 11. The CDR3 totals 15 residues. As DNA, the CDR3 is TGTGCCAGCAGCAATGGACAGGGGTTGGTGGGTGGCTACACCTTC. It specifies CASSNGQGLVGGYTF.

The genes are TRBV28 and TRBJ1-1; 7 bases match TRBD1. This CDR3 region has 14 residues. V lost 8 bases, J lost 0 bases, and 6 bases stayed unmatched. Germline assignment: CDR1 MDHEN and CDR2 SYDVKM. The CDR3 is CASRQGQLNTEAFF. The DNA for the CDR3 is TGTGCCAGCCGACAGGGACAGCTGAACACTGAAGCTTTCTTT.

The chain has TRBV7-2 and TRBJ2-1; weak D call: TRBD1 (6 bases). Looked up from germline, CDR1 is SGHTA and CDR2 is FQGNSA. The CDR3 length is 13 residues. V was shortened by 2 bases and J by 8 bases, with 10 bases between the two germline ends. The CDR3 sequence: CASSLTGSDEQFF. As DNA, the CDR3 is TGTGCCAGCAGCTTAACAGGGTCGGATGAGCAGTTCTTC. Full variable domain (remainder filled in from reference TRBV7-2 and TRBJ2-1): GAGVSQSPSNKVTEKGKDVELRCDPISGHTALYWYRQSLGQGLEFLIYFQGNSAPDKSGLPSDRFSAERTGGSVSTLTIQRTQQEDSAVYLCASSLTGSDEQFFGPGTRLTVL.

V is TRBV6-1 and J is TRBJ2-2; TRBD2 matches at 8 bases. The CDR3 extends over 17 amino acids. Germline assignment: CDR1 MNHNS and CDR2 SASEGT. The junction had 9 bases not matched to a gene; V was cut back by 3 bases and J by 3 bases. This chain's CDR3 is CASSDPTSDLDTGELFF. The CDR3 bases are TGTGCCAGCAGTGATCCGACTAGCGACCTGGACACCGGGGAGCTGTTTTTT.

V gene TRBV28 combines with J gene TRBJ2-1; TRBD2 might be the D (5 bases). The CDR3 extends over 18 amino acids. Germline CDR1 is MDHEN and CDR2 is SYDVKM. Trimming pared 3 bases from V and 6 bases from J, leaving 24 bases between. The CDR3, as DNA: TGTGCCAGCAGTTTTCGCCGGGGATGGGGATCATTGGGCAATGAGCAGTTCTTC. This codes for CASSFRRGWGSLGNEQFF.

The V call is TRBV18, the J call TRBJ2-7; 9 bases fit TRBD1. Germline V gene sequence: CDR1 KGHSH, CDR2 LQKENI. The junction had 5 bases not matched to a gene; V was cut back by 1 base and J by 1 base. This CDR3 contains 16 residues. The CDR3 reads CASSPLTGGFSYEQYF. The CDR3 region has the DNA TGTGCCAGCTCACCACTGACAGGGGGTTTTTCCTACGAGCAGTACTTC. Looking up the rest from reference TRBV18 and TRBJ2-7 gives the full variable domain: NAGVMQNPRHLVRRRGQEARLRCSPMKGHSHVYWYRQLPEEGLKFMVYLQKENIIDESGMPKERFSAEFPKEGPSILRIQQVVRGDSAAYFCASSPLTGGFSYEQYFGPGTRLTVT.

The chain's CDR3 is CASSLGDFNTEAFF. CDR3 nucleotides: TGTGCCAGCAGCTTAGGGGACTTCAACACTGAAGCTTTCTTT. This sequence joins TRBV7-9 and TRBJ1-1; a possible D gene is TRBD1 (5 bases). The CDR3 contains 14 residues. The germline V gene encodes CDR1 SEHNR and CDR2 FQNEAQ (reference sequence). With 1 base removed from V and 2 bases from J, the gap between germline ends came to 8 bases. Supplemented by reference TRBV7-9 and TRBJ1-1, the full variable domain reads DTGVSQNPRHKITKRGQNVTFRCDPISEHNRLYWYRQTLGQGPEFLTYFQNEAQLEKSRLLSDRFSAERPKGSFSTLEIQRTEQGDSAMYLCASSLGDFNTEAFFGQGTRLTVV.

CDR3: CASSQAQGSTEAFF. Written as DNA, the CDR3 is TGTGCCAGCAGCCAAGCCCAGGGGAGCACTGAAGCTTTCTTT. The chain combines TRBV3-1 (or the pseudogene TRBV3-2) with TRBJ1-1; tentative D call: TRBD1 (6 bases). V was clipped by 1 base and J by 4 bases, with 10 bases between them. The CDR3 length is 14 residues. Germline CDR1 LGHDT, CDR2 YNNKEL (reference sequence).

This clone appeared a few times. The J gene is TRBJ2-2, the V gene TRBV7-6; D unresolved. The germline CDR1 and CDR2 sequences are SGHVS and FNYEAQ. V was trimmed by 7 bases and J by 4 bases, leaving 19 bases between them. CDR3 length equals 16 residues. Here the CDR3 DNA reads TGTGCCAGCACCGATCTTGGGAAACCCAGCACCGGGGAGCTGTTTTTT. Protein sequence: CASTDLGKPSTGELFF.

This clone has just one count. The CDR3 loop reads CASSYSGQRGYTF. CDR3 nucleotides: TGTGCCAGCAGTTACTCCGGCCAGCGTGGCTACACCTTC. The V gene is TRBV6-6, the J gene TRBJ1-2; D gene uncertain. From germline, CDR1 is MNHNY and CDR2 SVGAGI (reference sequence). V shed 0 bases and J shed 7 bases, with 9 bases lying between them. This CDR3 is 13 amino acids long.

This clone was seen just once. The chain carries TRBV4-2 and TRBJ1-1; D might be TRBD1 (5 bases). The V and J ends lost 0 bases and 10 bases respectively, with 9 bases between them. Germline V lookup: CDR1 LGHNA, CDR2 YNFKEQ. The length of the CDR3 is 12 residues. The DNA for the CDR3 is TGTGCCAGCAGCCAAGATTACCAGGGAGCTTTCTTT. Translated, it gives CASSQDYQGAFF.

A few counts support this clone. This chain joins TRBV9 and TRBJ1-4; D is unresolved. CDR1 and CDR2 (germline): SGDLS, YYNGEE. The V end lost 0 bases, the J end lost 0 bases, and 3 bases lay between the germline ends. The CDR3 runs 14 residues. The DNA of the CDR3 is TGTGCCAGCAGCGTAGATCCAACTAATGAAAAACTGTTTTTT. This translates into CASSVDPTNEKLFF.

This clone was counted a few times. V is TRBV10-2 and J is TRBJ2-3; D perhaps matches TRBD2 (6 bases). The CDR3 consists of 14 residues. The germline V gene encodes CDR1 WSHSY and CDR2 SAAADI. The V end was cut by 4 bases, the J end by 3 bases, with 11 bases between. CDR3 in DNA: TGCGCCAGCAGTGGGGTCCTAGCGACAGATACGCAGTATTTT. Translating it yields CASSGVLATDTQYF.

The V gene is TRBV5-1, the J gene TRBJ1-5, with D perhaps TRBD1 (5 bases). Trimming cost V 0 bases and J 0 bases, with 10 bases left between them. Per the germline V gene, CDR1 is SGHRS and CDR2 is YFSETQ. CDR3 length: 16 amino acids. The CDR3 is CASSLGGPNSNQPQHF. The CDR3 DNA sequence: TGCGCCAGCAGCTTGGGGGGACCGAATAGCAATCAGCCCCAGCATTTT.

The rearrangement uses TRBV4-2 and TRBJ1-6; D is possibly TRBD1 (6 bases). This CDR3 comprises 16 residues. V was pared by 2 bases and J by 5 bases, with 13 bases between. Germline V gives CDR1 LGHNA, CDR2 YNFKEQ. CDR3 amino acids: CASSQSLGQNNSPLHF. The CDR3 DNA follows: TGTGCCAGCAGCCAATCATTAGGACAGAATAATTCACCCCTCCACTTT.

This clone was observed a single time. The V gene is TRBV6-5, the J gene TRBJ1-1, with D tentatively TRBD1 (6 bases). V was pared by 2 bases and J by 4 bases, with 8 bases between. CDR3 length equals 13 residues. Germline V gene sequence: CDR1 MNHEY, CDR2 SVGAGI. The CDR3 coding sequence is TGTGCCAGCAGTTACGAGGGGGGCACTGAAGCTTTCTTT. Amino acids: CASSYEGGTEAFF.

The chain joins TRBV6-5 to TRBJ2-1; D may be TRBD1 (5 bases). The CDR3 has 15 residues. Germline V gene data show CDR1 as MNHEY and CDR2 as SVGAGI. V was trimmed by 2 bases and J by 7 bases, leaving 15 bases between them. CDR3 nucleotide sequence: TGTGCCAGCAGTTACGCAGACACAGGATCAAATGAGCAGTTCTTC. It encodes CASSYADTGSNEQFF.

The chain recombines TRBV7-2 with TRBJ1-5, with 7 bases that match TRBD1. CDR1 and CDR2 from the germline V gene are SGHTA and FQGNSA. The J segment lost 6 bases and the V segment lost 4 bases, leaving 12 bases of the junction unmatched. The CDR3 runs to 16 residues. Here the CDR3 reads CASSSGGQSGAQPQHF. For the CDR3, the DNA is TGTGCCAGCAGCTCAGGGGGGCAGTCGGGTGCTCAGCCCCAGCATTTT.

On this clone itself: The sample has other DNA sequences that encode this CDR3 too. The chain has TRBV19 and TRBJ2-7, with D unclear. The CDR3 totals 13 residues. V lost 1 base to trimming and J lost 0 bases, with 4 bases between them. Germline V lookup: CDR1 LNHDA, CDR2 SQIVND (reference sequence). CDR3 residues: CASSIGGSYEQYF. The CDR3 DNA reads as TGTGCCAGTAGTATAGGAGGCTCCTACGAGCAGTACTTC.

The V gene is TRBV6-5, the J gene TRBJ2-5, with no clear D. The V end was cut by 6 bases, the J end by 7 bases, with 12 bases between. The germline V gene has CDR1 MNHEY and CDR2 SVGAGI. The CDR3 sequence is 12 residues long. CDR3 region: CASRTGPGTQYF. The CDR3 DNA is TGTGCCAGCAGGACGGGTCCAGGGACCCAGTACTTC.

The rearrangement joins TRBV6-6 to TRBJ2-6; the D is unclear. Germline assignment: CDR1 MNHNY and CDR2 SVGAGI (reference sequence). The CDR3 loop spans 15 amino acids. Trimming took off 6 bases at V and 2 bases at J, with 11 bases between the two ends. Here the CDR3 reads CASRIGLTGANVLTF. CDR3 bases: TGTGCCAGCAGGATTGGCCTTACTGGGGCCAACGTCCTGACTTTC.

The chain couples TRBV9 to TRBJ1-1; no firm D call. Germline CDR1 reads SGDLS; CDR2 reads YYNGEE. Trimming removed 4 bases at V and 1 base at J, with 11 bases between. The CDR3 contains 14 residues. Here the CDR3 reads CASSLIVRNTEAFF. The CDR3 DNA follows: TGTGCCAGCAGCCTCATCGTCAGGAACACTGAAGCTTTCTTT.

This rearrangement joins TRBV28 to TRBJ1-2; no definite D call. Germline V CDR1 and CDR2: MDHEN, SYDVKM. Trimming left V 6 bases short and J 2 bases short, with 13 bases between. The CDR3 covers 14 residues. The CDR3 DNA is TGTGCCAGCAGCCGACGGAACAAAAACTATGGCTACACCTTC. It encodes CASSRRNKNYGYTF.

This clone was picked up one time. The chain carries TRBV28 and TRBJ1-2; TRBD1 might be the D (6 bases). Looked up from germline, CDR1 is MDHEN and CDR2 is SYDVKM. The CDR3 spans 14 residues. Trimming removed 3 bases at V and 3 bases at J, with 11 bases between. CDR3 residues: CASSFQGGDYGYTF. As DNA, the CDR3 is TGTGCCAGCAGTTTCCAAGGGGGAGACTATGGCTACACCTTC.